The 20 T cell receptor beta chains in this list originate from one sample, sequenced in a study of blood T cell repertoires in COVID-19 (dated by TCRdb to the early 2020s). Libraries came from the immunoSEQ multiplex PCR assay. As stored in TCRdb, this immuneACCESS dataset retains in-frame rearrangements with V and J assigned. A fraction of the clones does not appear; measured against another copy, unresolved V genes explain less than half of the discrepancy, and the remainder lacks a known reason. The sample table holds fewer than 150,000 clones, of which roughly 87% were seen once. The ten largest clones represent over 15% of the sample. Sequencing used PBMCs or T cells enriched from blood (not recorded which). The source of these receptors is a man aged 25-45 years who had recovered from COVID-19.

In this sample, this clone turned up once. The V and J genes are TRBV12-5 and TRBJ1-5, with D maybe TRBD1 (6 bases). Germline assignment: CDR1 LGHNT and CDR2 FRNRAP. The CDR3 contains 15 residues. V was cut by 1 base and J by 6 bases, with 13 bases left in between. CDR3 sequence reads: CASGLAGGGSQPQHF. The DNA of the CDR3 is TGTGCTAGTGGTTTGGCGGGGGGCGGGAGTCAGCCCCAGCATTTT.

The chain employs TRBV29-1 and TRBJ2-7, with a tentative D call TRBD1 (8 bases). V was cut by 7 bases and J by 0 bases, with 22 bases left in between. From germline, CDR1 is SQVTM and CDR2 ANQGSEA. The CDR3 runs to 16 residues. CDR3 residues: CSDGGPRTGFSYEQYV. The CDR3 bases are TGCAGCGACGGGGGGCCGCGGACAGGGTTCTCCTACGAGCAGTACGTC.

The CDR3 nucleotides read TGCACCAGCAGCCAGGACATTGGGTCCCCCCCCTACGAGCAGTACTTC. It encodes CTSSQDIGSPPYEQYF. The chain is built from TRBV1 and TRBJ2-7; TRBD1 reflects the table's D call only, with no check against the DNA. TRBV1 is listed as a pseudogene. The CDR3 sequence is 16 residues long.

The rearrangement joins TRBV30 to TRBJ2-5; D might be TRBD1 (6 bases). Germline V gene sequence: CDR1 GTSNPN, CDR2 SVGIG (reference sequence). The CDR3 sequence is 15 residues long. Trimming stripped 4 bases from V and 3 bases from J, with 18 bases between. CDR3 in amino acids: CAWTLLNTGKETQYF. CDR3 nucleotide sequence: TGTGCCTGGACGCTCTTGAACACAGGGAAAGAGACCCAGTACTTC.

This chain links TRBV5-6 with TRBJ2-7; perhaps TRBD2 as D (5 bases). Germline CDR1 SGHDT, CDR2 YYEEEE. This CDR3 is 13 amino acids long. V gave up 4 bases and J gave up 2 bases, with 10 bases separating them. This CDR3 reads CASSERAAYEQYV. DNA of the CDR3: TGTGCCAGCAGCGAGAGGGCCGCCTACGAGCAGTACGTC.

This clone was recorded a few times. This chain connects TRBV18 to TRBJ2-1; tentative D call: TRBD1 (6 bases). V lost 3 bases to trimming and J lost 6 bases, with 15 bases between them. CDR3 length: 15 amino acids. Per the germline V gene, CDR1 is KGHSH and CDR2 is LQKENI. CDR3: CASSPTGGLVNEQFF. CDR3 nucleotide sequence: TGTGCCAGCTCACCGACAGGCGGATTGGTCAATGAGCAGTTCTTC.

The chain uses TRBV11-1 and TRBJ1-1; possible D gene TRBD1, 6 bases. The V and J ends lost 3 bases and 1 base respectively, with 9 bases between them. CDR1 and CDR2 from the germline V gene are SGHAT and FQDESV (reference sequence). The CDR3 has 14 amino acids. In DNA, the CDR3 is TGTGCCAGCAGCTTGGGACAACAGAACACTGAAGCTTTCTTT. It codes for CASSLGQQNTEAFF.

In its sample, this clone was seen a few times. The rearrangement uses TRBV6-2 or TRBV6-3 and TRBJ1-1; TRBD1 matches 7 bases. In germline, CDR1 is MNHEY, CDR2 SVGEGT. The CDR3 is 12 amino acids. J gave up 5 bases and V 4 bases, and 1 base lay outside the gene matches. The CDR3 is CASSSRGTEAFF. In DNA form, the CDR3 reads TGTGCCAGCAGTTCCAGGGGGACTGAAGCTTTCTTT.

This chain's CDR3 is CASSEPDRGQTQYF. The CDR3 bases are TGCGCCAGCAGTGAGCCGGACAGGGGTCAGACCCAGTACTTC. The rearrangement links TRBV10-1 to TRBJ2-5; 9 bases match TRBD1. Germline V gene sequence: CDR1 WNHNN, CDR2 SYGVQD (reference sequence). The ends lost 2 bases at V and 6 bases at J; junction bases unmatched: 4. This CDR3 contains 14 residues.

This chain joins TRBV7-9 and TRBJ2-5; possibly TRBD1 for D (6 bases). V lost 7 bases, J lost 4 bases, and 10 bases lay in between. Germline CDR1 and CDR2: SEHNR and FQNEAQ (reference sequence). This CDR3 has 12 residues. The CDR3 loop reads CASKGVSETQYF. CDR3 DNA sequence: TGTGCCAGCAAGGGGGTCTCAGAGACCCAGTACTTC.

The chain carries TRBV7-9 and TRBJ1-4; D might be TRBD1 (5 bases). This CDR3 contains 14 residues. The germline V gene encodes CDR1 SEHNR and CDR2 FQNEAQ (reference sequence). Trimming pared 3 bases from V and 6 bases from J, leaving 11 bases between. CDR3 sequence (DNA): TGTGCCAGCAGCTTTTCCATGGGGCATGAAAAACTGTTTTTT. It yields the protein CASSFSMGHEKLFF.

This chain links TRBV5-4 with TRBJ2-7, with 9 positions matching TRBD1. The CDR3 runs 15 residues. With V trimmed by 1 base and J by 0 bases, 2 bases remained unmatched. From germline, CDR1 is SGHNT and CDR2 YYREEE (reference sequence). CDR3 nucleotides: TGTGCCAGCAGCTTGAGGGACAGGGACTCCTACGAGCAGTACTTC. It is translated as CASSLRDRDSYEQYF. The complete variable domain, with remaining parts taken from reference TRBV5-4 and TRBJ2-7, reads ETGVTQSPTHLIKTRGQQVTLRCSSQSGHNTVSWYQQALGQGPQFIFQYYREEENGRGNFPPRFSGLQFPNYSSELNVNALELDDSALYLCASSLRDRDSYEQYFGPGTRLTVT.

CDR3 loop: CASSSRGANVLTF. The CDR3 bases are TGTGCCAGCAGTTCGCGGGGGGCCAACGTCCTGACTTTC. The chain is built from TRBV27 and TRBJ2-6, with D hard to call. The CDR3 extends over 13 amino acids. V was clipped by 4 bases and J by 4 bases, with 5 bases between them. CDR1 is MNHEY and CDR2 is SMNVEV in the germline V gene (reference sequence).

The chain employs TRBV11-3 and TRBJ2-1, with 7 positions matching TRBD2. V trimming: 3 bases; J trimming: 0 bases; junction bases outside the gene matches: 5. The CDR3 has 16 amino acids. Germline CDR1 and CDR2: SGHNT and YENEEA. CDR3 coding DNA: TGTGCCAGCAGCTTCGGACTAGGGAGCTCCTACAATGAGCAGTTCTTC. The encoded protein is CASSFGLGSSYNEQFF.

The rearrangement joins TRBV5-4 to TRBJ2-2; D unclear. Germline-derived CDR1 and CDR2 are SGHNT and YYREEE (reference sequence). The CDR3 extends over 15 amino acids. Trimming shortened V by 4 bases and J by 4 bases, and 14 bases separated the two germline ends. CDR3 in amino acids: CASSPHGASTGELFF. The CDR3 nucleotides are TGTGCCAGCAGCCCTCATGGAGCGAGCACCGGGGAGCTGTTTTTT.

The gene calls are TRBV21-1 and TRBJ2-1; the listed D gene, TRBD2, was not tested against the DNA. TRBV21-1 is recorded as a pseudogene. The CDR3 extends over 17 amino acids. CDR3 nucleotide sequence: TGTGCCAGCAGCAAAGCAGTATCTAGCAGAGTTTGTAGTGAGCAGTTCTTC. As protein: CASSKAVSSRVCSEQFF.

The chain combines TRBV5-1 with TRBJ1-2; 7 bases fit TRBD1. This CDR3 spans 14 amino acids. V trimming: 0 bases; J trimming: 4 bases; junction bases outside the gene matches: 3. Germline CDR1 reads SGHRS; CDR2 reads YFSETQ. In DNA, the CDR3 is TGCGCCAGCAGCTTGGAGGGGGCCGGCTATGGCTACACCTTC. Residues: CASSLEGAGYGYTF.

Concerning this clone itself: Other DNA sequences in this sample translate to the same CDR3. This rearrangement joins TRBV12-3 or TRBV12-4 to TRBJ1-2; 9 bases align to TRBD1. V shed 6 bases, J shed 7 bases, and the junction held 6 bases outside the gene matches. The CDR3 sequence is 13 residues long. DNA for the CDR3: TGTGCCAGCAGCCCCGACAGGGGGGTTGGCTACACCTTC. As protein: CASSPDRGVGYTF.

The chain has TRBV7-9 and TRBJ1-5; 9 positions match TRBD1. V trimming: 1 base; J trimming: 3 bases; junction bases outside the gene matches: 4. Germline CDR1 SEHNR, CDR2 FQNEAQ (reference sequence). This CDR3 has 16 residues. The CDR3 is CASSLVGQGNNQPQHF. The CDR3, as DNA: TGTGCCAGCAGCTTAGTGGGACAGGGCAACAATCAGCCCCAGCATTTT.

The genes are TRBV10-1 and TRBJ2-5; 10 nucleotides align to TRBD1. The CDR3 loop spans 14 amino acids. V was clipped by 4 bases and J by 4 bases; unmatched bases: 3. Germline assignment: CDR1 WNHNN and CDR2 SYGVQD (reference sequence). CDR3 bases: TGCGCCAGCAGTGCCCGGACAGGGGGAGAGACCCAGTACTTC. It encodes CASSARTGGETQYF.